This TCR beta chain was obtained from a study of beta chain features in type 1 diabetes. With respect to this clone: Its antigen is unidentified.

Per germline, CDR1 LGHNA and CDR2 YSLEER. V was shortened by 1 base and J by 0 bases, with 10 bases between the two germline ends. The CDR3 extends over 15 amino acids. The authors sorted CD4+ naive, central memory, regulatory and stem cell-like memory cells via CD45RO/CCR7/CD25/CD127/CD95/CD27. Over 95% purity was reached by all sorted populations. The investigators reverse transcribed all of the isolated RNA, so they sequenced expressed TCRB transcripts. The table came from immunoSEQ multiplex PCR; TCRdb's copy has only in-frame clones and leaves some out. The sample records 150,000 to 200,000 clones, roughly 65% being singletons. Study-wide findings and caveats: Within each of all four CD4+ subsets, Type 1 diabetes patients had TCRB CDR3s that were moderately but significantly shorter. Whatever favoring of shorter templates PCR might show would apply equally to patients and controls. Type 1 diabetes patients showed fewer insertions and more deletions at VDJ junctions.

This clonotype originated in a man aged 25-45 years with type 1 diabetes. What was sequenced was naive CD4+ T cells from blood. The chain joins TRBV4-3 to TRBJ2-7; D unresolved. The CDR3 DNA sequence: TGCGCCAGCAGCCAAGTTTCGGACGTCTCCTACGAGCAGTACTTC. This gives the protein CASSQVSDVSYEQYF.